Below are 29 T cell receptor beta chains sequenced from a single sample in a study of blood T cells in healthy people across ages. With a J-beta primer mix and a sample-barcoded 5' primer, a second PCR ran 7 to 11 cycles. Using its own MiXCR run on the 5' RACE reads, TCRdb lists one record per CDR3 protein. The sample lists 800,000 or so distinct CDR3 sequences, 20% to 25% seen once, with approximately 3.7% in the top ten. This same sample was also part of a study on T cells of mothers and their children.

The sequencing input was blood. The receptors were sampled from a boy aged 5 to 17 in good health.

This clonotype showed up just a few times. CDR3 DNA: TGTGCCAGCAGCTTAGACAGCGGGCTGGAGAATGAGCAGTTCTTC. This encodes CASSLDSGLENEQFF. The chain combines TRBV7-2 with TRBJ2-1, with D perhaps matching TRBD2 (6 bases). Germline V gives CDR1 SGHTA, CDR2 FQGNSA. The CDR3 loop spans 15 amino acids. Trimming left V 1 base short and J 7 bases short, with 14 bases between.

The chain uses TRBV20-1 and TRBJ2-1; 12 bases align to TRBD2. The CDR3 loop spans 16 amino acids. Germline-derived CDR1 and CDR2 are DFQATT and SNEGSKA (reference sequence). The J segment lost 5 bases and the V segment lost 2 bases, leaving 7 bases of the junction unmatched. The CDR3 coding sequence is TGCAGTGCTAGAAAACTAGCGGGGGGACTAAACAATGAGCAGTTCTTC. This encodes CSARKLAGGLNNEQFF.

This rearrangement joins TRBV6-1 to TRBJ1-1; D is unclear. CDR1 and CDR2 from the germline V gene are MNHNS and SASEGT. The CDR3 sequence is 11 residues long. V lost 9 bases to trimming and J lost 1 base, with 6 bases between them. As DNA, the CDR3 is TGTGCCAGTAAAAAGAACACTGAAGCTTTCTTT. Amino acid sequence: CASKKNTEAFF.

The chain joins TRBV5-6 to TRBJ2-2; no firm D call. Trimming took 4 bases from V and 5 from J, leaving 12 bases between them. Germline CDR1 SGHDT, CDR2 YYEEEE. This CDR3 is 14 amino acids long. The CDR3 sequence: CASSLRYFTGELFF. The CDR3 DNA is TGTGCCAGCAGCCTCCGCTATTTTACCGGGGAGCTGTTTTTT.

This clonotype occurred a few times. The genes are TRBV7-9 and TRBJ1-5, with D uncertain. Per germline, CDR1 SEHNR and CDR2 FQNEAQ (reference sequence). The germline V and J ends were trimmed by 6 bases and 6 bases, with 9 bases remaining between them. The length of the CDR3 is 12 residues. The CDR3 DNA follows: TGTGCCAGCAGTAGCAGGTCTCAGCCCCAGCATTTT. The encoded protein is CASSSRSQPQHF. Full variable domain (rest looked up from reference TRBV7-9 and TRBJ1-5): DTGVSQNPRHKITKRGQNVTFRCDPISEHNRLYWYRQTLGQGPEFLTYFQNEAQLEKSRLLSDRFSAERPKGSFSTLEIQRTEQGDSAMYLCASSSRSQPQHFGDGTRLSIL.

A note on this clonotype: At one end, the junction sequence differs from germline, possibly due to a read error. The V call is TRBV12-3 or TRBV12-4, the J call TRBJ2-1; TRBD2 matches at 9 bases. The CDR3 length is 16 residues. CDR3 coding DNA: TGTGCCCGCAGTATCCGGCTAGCGGGATCTTACAATGAGCAGTTCTTC. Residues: CARSIRLAGSYNEQFF.

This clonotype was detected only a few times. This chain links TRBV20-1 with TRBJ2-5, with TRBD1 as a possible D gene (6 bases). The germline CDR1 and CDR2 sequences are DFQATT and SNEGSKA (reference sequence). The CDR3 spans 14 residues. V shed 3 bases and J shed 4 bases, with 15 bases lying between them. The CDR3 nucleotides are TGCAGTGCTAGGCCGGGACAACGGTCAGAGACCCAGTACTTC. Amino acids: CSARPGQRSETQYF.

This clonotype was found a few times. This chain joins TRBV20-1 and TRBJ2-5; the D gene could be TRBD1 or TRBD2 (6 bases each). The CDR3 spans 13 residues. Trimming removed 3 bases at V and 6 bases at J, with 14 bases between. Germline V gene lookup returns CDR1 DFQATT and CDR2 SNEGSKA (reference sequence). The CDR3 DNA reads TGCAGTGCTAGTGTCGCTGGGGGGCAGACCCAGTACTTC. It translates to CSASVAGGQTQYF.

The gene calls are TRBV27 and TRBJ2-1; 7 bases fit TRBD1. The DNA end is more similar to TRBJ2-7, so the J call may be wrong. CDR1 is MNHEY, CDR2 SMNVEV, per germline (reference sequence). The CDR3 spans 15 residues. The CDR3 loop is CASSSLTGLMYEQYF. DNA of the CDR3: TGTGCCAGCAGTTCGCTGACAGGGCTCATGTACGAGCAGTACTTC.

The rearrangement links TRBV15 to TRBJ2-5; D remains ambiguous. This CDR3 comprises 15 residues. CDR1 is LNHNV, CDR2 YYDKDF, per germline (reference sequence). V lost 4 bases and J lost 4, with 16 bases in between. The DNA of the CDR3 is TGTGCCACCAGCACCCCCAGTGGTGGACGAGAGACCCAGTACTTC. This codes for CATSTPSGGRETQYF.

The CDR3 spells CASNLGGPTGELFF. The CDR3 nucleotides are TGTGCCAGCAATCTCGGGGGGCCAACCGGGGAGCTGTTTTTT. This chain links TRBV5-4 with TRBJ2-2; D may be TRBD2 (7 bases). The CDR3 runs 14 residues. The germline V and J ends were trimmed by 6 bases and 5 bases, with 14 bases remaining between them. Per the germline V gene, CDR1 is SGHNT and CDR2 is YYREEE (reference sequence).

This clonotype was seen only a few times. DNA for the CDR3: TGTGCCAGCAGTCTCGACAGGAGAGGACGAGGGACCCAGTACTTC. This sequence encodes CASSLDRRGRGTQYF. This chain uses TRBV11-1 with TRBJ2-5; the D gene is possibly TRBD1 (6 bases). V dropped 6 bases and J dropped 7 bases, with 21 bases sitting between them. The CDR3 extends over 15 amino acids. In germline, CDR1 is SGHAT, CDR2 FQDESV (reference sequence).

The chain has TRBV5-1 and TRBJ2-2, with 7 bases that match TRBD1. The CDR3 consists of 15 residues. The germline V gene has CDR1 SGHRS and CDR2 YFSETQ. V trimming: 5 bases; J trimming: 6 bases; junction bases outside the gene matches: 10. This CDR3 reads CASSNPATGPGELFF. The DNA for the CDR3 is TGCGCCAGCAGTAACCCCGCGACAGGGCCCGGGGAGCTGTTTTTT.

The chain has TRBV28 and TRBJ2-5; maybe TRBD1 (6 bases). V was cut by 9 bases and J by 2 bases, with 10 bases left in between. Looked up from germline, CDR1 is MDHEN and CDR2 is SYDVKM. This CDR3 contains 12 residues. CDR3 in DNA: TGTGCCAGTTGGACAGAACAAGAGACCCAGTACTTC. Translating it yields CASWTEQETQYF.

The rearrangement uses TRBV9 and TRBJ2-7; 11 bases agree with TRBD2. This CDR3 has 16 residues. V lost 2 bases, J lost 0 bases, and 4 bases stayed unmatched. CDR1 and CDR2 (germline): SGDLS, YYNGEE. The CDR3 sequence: CASSVGGLAASYEQYF. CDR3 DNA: TGTGCCAGCAGCGTCGGGGGACTAGCGGCCTCCTACGAGCAGTACTTC.

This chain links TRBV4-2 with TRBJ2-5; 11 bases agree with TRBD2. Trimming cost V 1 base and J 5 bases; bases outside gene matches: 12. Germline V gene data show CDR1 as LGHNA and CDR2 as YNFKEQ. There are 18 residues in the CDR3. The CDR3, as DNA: TGTGCCAGCAGCCAAGCTTTAGCGGGAGGGCCTCCTTATGAGACCCAGTACTTC. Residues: CASSQALAGGPPYETQYF.

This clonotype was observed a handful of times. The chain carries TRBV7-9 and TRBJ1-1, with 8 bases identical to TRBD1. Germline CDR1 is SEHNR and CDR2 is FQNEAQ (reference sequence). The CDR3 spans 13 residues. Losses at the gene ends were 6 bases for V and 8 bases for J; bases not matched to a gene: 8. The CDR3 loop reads CASSSRDRIEAFF. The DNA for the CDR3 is TGTGCCAGCAGTTCCCGGGACAGGATAGAAGCTTTCTTT.

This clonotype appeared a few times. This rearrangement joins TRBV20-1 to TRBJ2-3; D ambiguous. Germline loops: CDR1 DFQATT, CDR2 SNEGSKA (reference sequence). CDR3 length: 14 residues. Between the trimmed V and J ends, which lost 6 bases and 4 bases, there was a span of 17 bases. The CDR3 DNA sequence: TGCAGTGCAACGGGCCCCCCGCAAGCAGATACGCAGTATTTT. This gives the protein CSATGPPQADTQYF.

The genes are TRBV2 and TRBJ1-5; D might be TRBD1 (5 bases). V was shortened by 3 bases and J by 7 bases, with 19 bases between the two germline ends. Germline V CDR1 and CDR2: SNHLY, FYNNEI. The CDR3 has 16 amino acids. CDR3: CASSDIRAREGQPQHF. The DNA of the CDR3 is TGTGCCAGCAGTGATATACGGGCCAGGGAAGGACAGCCCCAGCATTTT.

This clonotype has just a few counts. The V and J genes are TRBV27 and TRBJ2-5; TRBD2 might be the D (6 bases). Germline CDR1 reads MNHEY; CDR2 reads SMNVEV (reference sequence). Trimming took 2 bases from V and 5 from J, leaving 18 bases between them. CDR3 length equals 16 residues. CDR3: CASSLTTGERVETQYF. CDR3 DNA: TGTGCCAGCAGTTTAACGACTGGTGAGCGGGTGGAGACCCAGTACTTC.

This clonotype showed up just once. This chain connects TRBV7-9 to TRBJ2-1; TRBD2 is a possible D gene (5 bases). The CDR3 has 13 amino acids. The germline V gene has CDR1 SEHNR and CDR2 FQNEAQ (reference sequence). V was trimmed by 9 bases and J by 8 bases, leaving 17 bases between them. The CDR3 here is CASSQARVHEQFF. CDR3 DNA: TGTGCCAGTTCCCAAGCGAGGGTCCATGAGCAGTTCTTC.

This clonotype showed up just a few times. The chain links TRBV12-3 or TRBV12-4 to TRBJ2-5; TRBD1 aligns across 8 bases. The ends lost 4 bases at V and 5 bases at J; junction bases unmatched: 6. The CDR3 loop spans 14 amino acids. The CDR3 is CASSSDRGSETQYF. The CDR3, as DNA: TGTGCCAGCAGTTCCGACAGGGGCTCCGAGACCCAGTACTTC.

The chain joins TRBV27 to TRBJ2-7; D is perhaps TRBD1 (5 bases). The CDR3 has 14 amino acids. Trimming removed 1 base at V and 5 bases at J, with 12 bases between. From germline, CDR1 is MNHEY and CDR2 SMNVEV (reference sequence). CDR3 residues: CASSLLGQGHEQYF. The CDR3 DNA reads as TGTGCCAGCAGTTTATTAGGCCAGGGTCACGAGCAGTACTTC.

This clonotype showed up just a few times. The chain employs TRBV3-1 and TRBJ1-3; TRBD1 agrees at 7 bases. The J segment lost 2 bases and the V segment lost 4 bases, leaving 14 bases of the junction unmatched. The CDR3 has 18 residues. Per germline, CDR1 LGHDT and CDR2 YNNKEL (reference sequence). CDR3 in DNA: TGTGCCAGCAGCCTCGACCGGGCAGACAGGGAGACTGGAAACACCATATATTTT. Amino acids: CASSLDRADRETGNTIYF.

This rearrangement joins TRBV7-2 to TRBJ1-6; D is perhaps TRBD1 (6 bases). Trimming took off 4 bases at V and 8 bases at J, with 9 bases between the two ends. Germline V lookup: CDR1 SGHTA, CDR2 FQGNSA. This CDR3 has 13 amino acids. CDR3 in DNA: TGTGCCAGCAGCTGGACAGTGGATTCACCCCTCCACTTT. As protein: CASSWTVDSPLHF. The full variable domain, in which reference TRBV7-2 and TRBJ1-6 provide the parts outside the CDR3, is GAGVSQSPSNKVTEKGKDVELRCDPISGHTALYWYRQSLGQGLEFLIYFQGNSAPDKSGLPSDRFSAERTGGSVSTLTIQRTQQEDSAVYLCASSWTVDSPLHFGNGTRLTVT.

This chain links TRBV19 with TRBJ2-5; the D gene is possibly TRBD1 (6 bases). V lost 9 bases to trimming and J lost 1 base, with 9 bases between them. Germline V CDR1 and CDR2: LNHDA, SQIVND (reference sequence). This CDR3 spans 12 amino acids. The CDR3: CASQDSQETQYF. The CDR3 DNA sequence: TGTGCCAGCCAGGACAGCCAAGAGACCCAGTACTTC. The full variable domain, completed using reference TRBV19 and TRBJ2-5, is DGGITQSPKYLFRKEGQNVTLSCEQNLNHDAMYWYRQDPGQGLRLIYYSQIVNDFQKGDIAEGYSVSREKKESFPLTVTSAQKNPTAFYLCASQDSQETQYFGPGTRLLVL.

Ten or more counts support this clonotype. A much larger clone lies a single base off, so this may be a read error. The CDR3 loop is CASSPRREFYNEQLF. Written as DNA, the CDR3 is TGTGCCAGCAGTCCTCGGCGGGAGTTCTACAATGAGCAGCTCTTC. The chain carries TRBV27 and TRBJ2-1; TRBD2 matches at 7 bases. Germline CDR1 MNHEY, CDR2 SMNVEV (reference sequence). The CDR3 is 15 residues long.

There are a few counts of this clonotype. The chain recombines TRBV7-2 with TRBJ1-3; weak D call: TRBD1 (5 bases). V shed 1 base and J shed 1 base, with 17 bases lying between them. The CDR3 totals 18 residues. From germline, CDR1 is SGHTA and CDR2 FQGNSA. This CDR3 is CASSLVALFGGSGNTIYF. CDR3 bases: TGTGCCAGCAGCTTAGTAGCTCTATTCGGGGGTTCTGGAAACACCATATATTTT.

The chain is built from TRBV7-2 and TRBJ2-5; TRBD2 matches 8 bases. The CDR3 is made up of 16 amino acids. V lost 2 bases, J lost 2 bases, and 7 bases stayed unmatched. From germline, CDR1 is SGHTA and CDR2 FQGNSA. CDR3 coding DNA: TGTGCCAGCAGCTTATACCCTAGCGGGTATCAAGAGACCCAGTACTTC. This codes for CASSLYPSGYQETQYF.